Each of the 14 T cell receptor beta chains below was sequenced from the same sample in a study of PD-L1 blockade in urothelial cancer. Time point noted: peripheral blood 6 weeks after treatment start. Assay used: immunoSEQ multiplex PCR; TCRdb lists only in-frame clones, some missing. The table includes 66,000 or so clones, roughly 90% detected once. The source was PBMCs, collected around atezolizumab (anti-PD-L1) treatment. These receptors all come from a man in his sixties with urothelial cancer.

This clone showed up just a few times. The chain combines TRBV9 with TRBJ2-1, with D possibly TRBD2 on 6 matching bases. The germline CDR1 and CDR2 sequences are SGDLS and YYNGEE. Trimming took off 4 bases at V and 2 bases at J, with 13 bases between the two ends. The CDR3 length is 15 residues. CDR3 in DNA: TGTGCCAGCAGCCCTACGGGGGACCCCTACAATGAGCAGTTCTTC. Translating gives CASSPTGDPYNEQFF.

This clone was recorded only once. The chain is built from TRBV6-6 and TRBJ2-7, with a possible D match to TRBD1 (6 bases). This CDR3 has 15 residues. V was trimmed by 0 bases and J by 0 bases, leaving 9 bases between them. In germline, CDR1 is MNHNY, CDR2 SVGAGI (reference sequence). The CDR3 sequence: CASSYSTGASYEQYF. CDR3 DNA sequence: TGTGCCAGCAGTTACTCGACAGGCGCCTCCTACGAGCAGTACTTC.

This clone was counted between two and nine times. The V gene is TRBV19, the J gene TRBJ2-6; D possibly corresponds to TRBD2 (6 bases). The V gene lost 7 bases and the J gene lost 11 bases, with 21 bases spanning the gap. CDR3 length: 15 residues. CDR1 LNHDA and CDR2 SQIVND come from the germline V gene (reference sequence). In DNA form, the CDR3 reads TGTGCCAGTACCTCCACCGGAGGGCCATCGGACGTCCTGACTTTC. It specifies CASTSTGGPSDVLTF. Based on the CDR3 plus reference TRBV19 and TRBJ2-6, the full variable domain is DGGITQSPKYLFRKEGQNVTLSCEQNLNHDAMYWYRQDPGQGLRLIYYSQIVNDFQKGDIAEGYSVSREKKESFPLTVTSAQKNPTAFYLCASTSTGGPSDVLTFGAGSRLTVL.

This clone was observed a single time. The chain joins TRBV11-3 to TRBJ1-1; TRBD1 is a possible D gene (5 bases). The CDR3 contains 15 residues. Per the germline V gene, CDR1 is SGHNT and CDR2 is YENEEA. V dropped 1 base and J dropped 11 bases, with 20 bases sitting between them. The CDR3 bases are TGTGCCAGCAGCTTAGTGTGGGGGGGAACTGCCGAGGCTTTCTTT. Amino acids: CASSLVWGGTAEAFF.

The chain employs TRBV5-1 and TRBJ2-3, with D maybe TRBD1 (6 bases). CDR1 and CDR2 (germline): SGHRS, YFSETQ. This CDR3 region has 15 residues. Trimming removed 0 bases from V and 2 bases from J, with 10 bases in between. Here the CDR3 DNA reads TGCGCCAGCAGCTTGGACAGGGCCTACACAGATACGCAGTATTTT. This translates into CASSLDRAYTDTQYF.

The chain employs TRBV7-2 and TRBJ2-2; TRBD2 agrees at 14 bases. The CDR3 sequence is 16 residues long. Trimming cost V 4 bases and J 6 bases; bases outside gene matches: 4. Germline loops: CDR1 SGHTA, CDR2 FQGNSA. The CDR3 region has the DNA TGTGCCAGCAGCTCCCGACTAGCGGGAGGGCCCGGGGAGCTGTTTTTT. Amino acid sequence: CASSSRLAGGPGELFF.

The gene calls are TRBV7-3 and TRBJ2-3, with 7 positions matching TRBD1. The germline gives CDR1 SGHTA, CDR2 FQGTGA. V lost 5 bases to trimming and J lost 4 bases; unmatched junction nucleotides: 6. The CDR3 is 14 amino acids. This CDR3 reads CASSQGGQPDTQYF. Here the CDR3 DNA reads TGTGCCAGCAGCCAAGGGGGACAGCCAGATACGCAGTATTTT.

The rearrangement joins TRBV30 to TRBJ2-1, with TRBD1 identical over 7 bases. The germline CDR1 and CDR2 sequences are GTSNPN and SVGIG (reference sequence). The V segment lost 4 bases and the J segment 4 bases; nucleotides outside the gene matches: 4. This CDR3 has 13 residues. DNA of the CDR3: TGTGCCTGGACGCAGACAGGGTACAATGAGCAGTTCTTC. Translating it yields CAWTQTGYNEQFF.

This clone was detected once. The chain's CDR3 is CAISTTGSDTEAFF. DNA of the CDR3: TGTGCCATCAGCACGACAGGGTCAGACACTGAAGCTTTCTTT. The rearrangement joins TRBV10-3 to TRBJ1-1; 7 bases map to TRBD1. Germline V CDR1 and CDR2: ENHRY, SYGVKD. The CDR3 runs 14 residues. The J segment lost 3 bases and the V segment lost 6 bases, leaving 7 bases of the junction unmatched.

The chain joins TRBV5-6 to TRBJ2-7; 8 positions match TRBD2. The CDR3 extends over 15 amino acids. Trimming took 1 base from V and 2 from J; bases not matched to a gene: 5. Germline V lookup: CDR1 SGHDT, CDR2 YYEEEE. The CDR3 is CASSLRVGGAYEQYF. CDR3 coding DNA: TGTGCCAGCAGCTTGAGAGTCGGGGGGGCCTACGAGCAGTACTTC. The entire variable domain, with the rest obtained from reference TRBV5-6 and TRBJ2-7, is as follows: DAGVTQSPTHLIKTRGQQVTLRCSPKSGHDTVSWYQQALGQGPQFIFQYYEEEERQRGNFPDRFSGHQFPNYSSELNVNALLLGDSALYLCASSLRVGGAYEQYFGPGTRLTVT.

V gene TRBV7-2 combines with J gene TRBJ1-2; 7 bases match TRBD1. The CDR3 is 16 residues long. V lost 11 bases and J lost 8; bases outside the gene matches: 23. In germline, CDR1 is SGHTA, CDR2 FQGNSA. CDR3 region: CAGYRGPGGFGAGYTF. As DNA, the CDR3 is TGTGCCGGATACAGGGGTCCAGGGGGGTTCGGCGCAGGCTACACCTTC.

This clone was counted once. This sequence joins TRBV9 and TRBJ2-3, with 7 bases that match TRBD1. The junction had 4 bases not matched to a gene; V was cut back by 3 bases and J by 0 bases. Germline lookup yields CDR1 SGDLS and CDR2 YYNGEE. This CDR3 spans 15 amino acids. In DNA, the CDR3 is TGTGCCAGCAGCGCTTTGACAGGGAGCACAGATACGCAGTATTTT. Protein product: CASSALTGSTDTQYF.

This clone turned up a few times. The gene calls are TRBV4-1 and TRBJ1-1; 9 nucleotides agree with TRBD1. CDR1 and CDR2 from the germline V gene are MGHRA and YSYEKL. The CDR3 spans 15 residues. The ends lost 4 bases at V and 1 base at J; junction bases unmatched: 4. The CDR3, as DNA: TGCGCCAGCAGCCTGGGACAGGGATCGAACACTGAAGCTTTCTTT. Translated, it gives CASSLGQGSNTEAFF.

The chain is built from TRBV30 and TRBJ1-3; D unclear. The CDR3 contains 13 residues. V gave up 3 bases and J gave up 5 bases, with 11 bases separating them. Germline lookup yields CDR1 GTSNPN and CDR2 SVGIG (reference sequence). CDR3 in DNA: TGTGCCTGGAGCAATATCGGGAGAAACACCATATATTTT. Its protein product is CAWSNIGRNTIYF.